The rows below give T cell receptor beta chains drawn from one sample of a study of shared clonotypes between healthy human individuals. Here immunoSEQ multiplex PCR was the method, and the copy in TCRdb shows in-frame clones only, minus some. The table shows more than 550,000 clones, with over 60% occurring only once. Input material: memory CD4+ T cells sorted from blood. Every receptor here comes from a woman younger than 45 in good health. The CDR3 runs from the conserved cysteine through the conserved F or W. Fields, in order: V gene, J gene, CDR3 protein.

V gene: TRBV7-8; J gene: TRBJ2-7; CDR3 protein: CASSLIEWGEQYF
V gene: TRBV5-1; J gene: TRBJ1-1; CDR3 protein: CASSLGPTRSTEAFF
V gene: TRBV7-9; J gene: TRBJ1-2; CDR3 protein: CASSPTRTGDYGYTF
V gene: TRBV15; J gene: TRBJ2-1; CDR3 protein: CATSGDPFTNNEQFF
V gene: TRBV29-1; J gene: TRBJ1-3; CDR3 protein: CSVKRGSGNTIYF
V gene: TRBV2; J gene: TRBJ2-1; CDR3 protein: CASKTSGNEQFF
V gene: TRBV11-3; J gene: TRBJ1-3; CDR3 protein: CASSSLGRHSGNTIYF
V gene: TRBV21-1; J gene: TRBJ2-2; CDR3 protein: CASSKGRSQANTGELFF
V gene: TRBV27; J gene: TRBJ1-3; CDR3 protein: CATKAGVGSGNTIYF
V gene: TRBV11-2; J gene: TRBJ2-4; CDR3 protein: CASSERVAKNIQYF
V gene: TRBV19; J gene: TRBJ1-1; CDR3 protein: CASSPRTGGGVTEAFF
V gene: TRBV6-1; J gene: TRBJ1-5; CDR3 protein: CASNLWTAGQPQHF
V gene: TRBV27; J gene: TRBJ1-2; CDR3 protein: CASRDRGANYGYTF
V gene: TRBV19; J gene: TRBJ2-2; CDR3 protein: CASSIAFAGELFF
V gene: TRBV18; J gene: TRBJ1-5; CDR3 protein: CASSGQPQHF
V gene: TRBV5-5; J gene: TRBJ1-2; CDR3 protein: CASSDGQGSYGYTF
V gene: TRBV2; J gene: TRBJ1-1; CDR3 protein: CASSPAGTAVNTEAFF
V gene: TRBV7-3; J gene: TRBJ2-2; CDR3 protein: CASSLSSASLPGELFF
V gene: TRBV19; J gene: TRBJ2-5; CDR3 protein: CASRGTSETQYF
V gene: TRBV2; J gene: TRBJ1-2; CDR3 protein: CASSLARTANYGYTF
V gene: TRBV5-1; J gene: TRBJ2-3; CDR3 protein: CASSHGQGTDTQYF
V gene: TRBV25-1; J gene: TRBJ2-7; CDR3 protein: CASSAGQGTYEQYF
V gene: TRBV6-1; J gene: TRBJ2-2; CDR3 protein: CASSGRDVYTGELFF
V gene: TRBV19; J gene: TRBJ2-1; CDR3 protein: CASSLQGSRYNEQFF
V gene: TRBV6-1; J gene: TRBJ2-5; CDR3 protein: CASSDPGILQETQYF
V gene: TRBV7-8; J gene: TRBJ2-7; CDR3 protein: CASSLGRAPGEQYF
V gene: TRBV18; J gene: TRBJ2-5; CDR3 protein: CASSPDGETQYF
V gene: TRBV15; J gene: TRBJ1-2; CDR3 protein: CATSRDNVDGGAF
V gene: TRBV5-1; J gene: TRBJ2-3; CDR3 protein: CASSLAQGVVTDTQYF
V gene: TRBV6-1; J gene: TRBJ1-1; CDR3 protein: CASSEADTGYTEAFF
V gene: TRBV2; J gene: TRBJ2-5; CDR3 protein: CASTPEGVQETQYF
V gene: TRBV11-2; J gene: TRBJ2-3; CDR3 protein: CASGRLAGGPGLTDTQYF
V gene: TRBV11-2; J gene: TRBJ2-1; CDR3 protein: CASSLDEPGTPSYNEQFF
V gene: TRBV11-3; J gene: TRBJ1-1; CDR3 protein: CASSHWANTEAFF
V gene: TRBV19; J gene: TRBJ2-6; CDR3 protein: CASRGQVSGANVLTF
V gene: TRBV6-1; J gene: TRBJ1-3; CDR3 protein: CASTATANSGNTIYF
V gene: TRBV2; J gene: TRBJ1-4; CDR3 protein: CASSGLPDRAGNEKLFF
V gene: TRBV28; J gene: TRBJ1-2; CDR3 protein: CASSTPGQGARGGYTF
V gene: TRBV6-5; J gene: TRBJ2-1; CDR3 protein: CASTGGSNEQFF
V gene: TRBV10-2; J gene: TRBJ2-4; CDR3 protein: CASSGRGLAKNIQYF
V gene: TRBV29-1; J gene: TRBJ2-5; CDR3 protein: CSVDAAGQETQYF
V gene: TRBV28; J gene: TRBJ2-7; CDR3 protein: CASRAGGNHEQYF
V gene: TRBV19; J gene: TRBJ2-3; CDR3 protein: CASSILNTDTQYF
V gene: TRBV27; J gene: TRBJ2-1; CDR3 protein: CASSLGLGAYNEQFF
V gene: TRBV6-5; J gene: TRBJ1-2; CDR3 protein: CASSYRGQGKVGYTF
V gene: TRBV27; J gene: TRBJ2-6; CDR3 protein: CASSLGRNSGANVLTF
V gene: TRBV28; J gene: TRBJ1-2; CDR3 protein: CASRVDRVYGYTF
V gene: TRBV4-2; J gene: TRBJ2-7; CDR3 protein: CASSQARLAGGLEQYF